This T cell receptor (beta chain) originates from a study of cytomegalovirus exposure and HLA in healthy donors. With 60 Vbeta and 13 Jbeta primers, the PCR was carried out. Using immunoSEQ multiplex PCR, the repertoire was profiled, and TCRdb retains in-frame clones only, with some absent. The sample shows 130,000 or so clones, around 80% of them seen only once. Sequenced: PBMCs. The origin of this receptor is a man younger than 45 in good health and CMV-seronegative.

CDR3 coding DNA: TGTGCCAGCAGTCTAACGACATCCCGGTGGAATGAGCAGTTCTTC. Its translation: CASSLTTSRWNEQFF. The rearrangement uses TRBV28 and TRBJ2-1; D is unresolved. Germline loops: CDR1 MDHEN, CDR2 SYDVKM. The V gene lost 5 bases and the J gene lost 7 bases, with 18 bases spanning the gap. This CDR3 has 15 amino acids.